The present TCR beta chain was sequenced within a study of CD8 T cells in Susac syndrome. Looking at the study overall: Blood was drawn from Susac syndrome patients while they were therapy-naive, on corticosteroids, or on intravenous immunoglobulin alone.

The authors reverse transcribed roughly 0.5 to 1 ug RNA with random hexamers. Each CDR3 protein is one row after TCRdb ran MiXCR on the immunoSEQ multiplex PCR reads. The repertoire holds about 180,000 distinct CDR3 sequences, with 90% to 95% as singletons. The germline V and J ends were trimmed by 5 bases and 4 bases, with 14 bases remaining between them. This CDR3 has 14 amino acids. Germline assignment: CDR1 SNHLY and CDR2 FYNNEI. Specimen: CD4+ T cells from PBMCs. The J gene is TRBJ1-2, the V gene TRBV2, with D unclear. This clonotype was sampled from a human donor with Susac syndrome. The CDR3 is CASSLQSQSYGYTF. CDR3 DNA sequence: TGTGCCAGCAGTCTACAGTCCCAGTCCTATGGCTACACCTTC.